These T cell receptor beta chains were read from a single sample in a study of shared clonotypes between healthy human individuals. The protocol was immunoSEQ multiplex PCR, while the TCRdb copy is restricted to in-frame clones and leaves out a portion. Of about 1,900,000 clones in the sample, over 85% were seen once. Sequencing was done on a sample of naive CD8+ T cells sorted from blood. These TCRs come from a young man in good health. CDR3s include the opening cysteine and the closing phenylalanine or tryptophan. Each record gives: D gene, V gene, J gene, clone size, CDR3 DNA, CDR3 protein. D genes are given only for firm matches. Only part of the rows carry a size: once, few, many, or a class if the clone is expanded.

d_call: TRBD1
v_call: TRBV13
j_call: TRBJ2-7
clone_size: .
cdr3_nt: TGTGCCAGCAGCCCACGGGACAGGGGGCCCTACGAGCAGTACTTC
cdr3_aa: CASSPRDRGPYEQYF

d_call: .
v_call: TRBV9
j_call: TRBJ2-5
clone_size: .
cdr3_nt: TGTGCCAGCAGCGTAGTTGCAGGGGAAGAGACCCAGTACTTC
cdr3_aa: CASSVVAGEETQYF

d_call: TRBD2
v_call: TRBV5-6
j_call: TRBJ2-2
clone_size: .
cdr3_nt: TGTGCCAGCAGTGATCGACTAGCGGGAGTCGGGGAGCTGTTTTTT
cdr3_aa: CASSDRLAGVGELFF

d_call: TRBD1
v_call: TRBV2
j_call: TRBJ1-4
clone_size: .
cdr3_nt: TGTGCCAGCAGTGTAAGACAGGGGGCAGCGGAAAAACTGTTTTTT
cdr3_aa: CASSVRQGAAEKLFF

d_call: .
v_call: TRBV19
j_call: TRBJ2-7
clone_size: .
cdr3_nt: TGTGCCAGTAGTTTAGGGTTCAGGGGGGCCTACGAGCAGTACTTC
cdr3_aa: CASSLGFRGAYEQYF

d_call: .
v_call: TRBV12-5
j_call: TRBJ1-1
clone_size: .
cdr3_nt: TGTGCTAGTGGTTTGGTCCCACAGGGAAGTATCACTGAAGCTTTCTTT
cdr3_aa: CASGLVPQGSITEAFF

d_call: TRBD2
v_call: TRBV5-6
j_call: TRBJ2-1
clone_size: .
cdr3_nt: TGTGCCAGCAGCTTGTTGACTAGCGGAAACAATGAGCAGTTCTTC
cdr3_aa: CASSLLTSGNNEQFF

d_call: .
v_call: TRBV2
j_call: TRBJ1-5
clone_size: .
cdr3_nt: TGTGCCAGCACCGACGAGGGGAGCAATCAGCCCCAGCATTTT
cdr3_aa: CASTDEGSNQPQHF

d_call: .
v_call: TRBV28
j_call: TRBJ1-1
clone_size: .
cdr3_nt: TGTGCCAGCAGTTGGGGGGTTAGAAACACTGAAGCTTTCTTT
cdr3_aa: CASSWGVRNTEAFF

d_call: .
v_call: TRBV5-4
j_call: TRBJ1-1
clone_size: .
cdr3_nt: TGTGCCAGCAGCCCCCGTGACATCACTGAAGCTTTCTTT
cdr3_aa: CASSPRDITEAFF

d_call: .
v_call: TRBV29-1
j_call: TRBJ1-2
clone_size: .
cdr3_nt: TGCAGCGTTGAGAGAATAGATGGCTACACCTTC
cdr3_aa: CSVERIDGYTF

d_call: .
v_call: TRBV4-3
j_call: TRBJ2-7
clone_size: once
cdr3_nt: TGCGCCAGCAGCCCCTCTCGCGTTCTTTTCTACGAGCAGTACTTC
cdr3_aa: CASSPSRVLFYEQYF

d_call: .
v_call: TRBV15
j_call: TRBJ1-2
clone_size: .
cdr3_nt: TGTGCCACCAGCAGAGGAGGTGTCAACTATGGCTACACCTTC
cdr3_aa: CATSRGGVNYGYTF

d_call: .
v_call: TRBV27
j_call: TRBJ2-5
clone_size: .
cdr3_nt: TGTGCCAGCAGTTTAGGGCAGGGGGGCCAAGAGACCCAGTACTTC
cdr3_aa: CASSLGQGGQETQYF

d_call: TRBD1
v_call: TRBV7-9
j_call: TRBJ2-2
clone_size: .
cdr3_nt: TGTGCCAGCATCAAGACCCTAACAGGGGCCTCGACGGGAACCGGGGAGCTGTTTTTT
cdr3_aa: CASIKTLTGASTGTGELFF

d_call: .
v_call: TRBV28
j_call: TRBJ2-1
clone_size: .
cdr3_nt: TGTGCCAGCAGTCCTAGCGTTGCCCTCGGGTATGAGCAGTTCTTC
cdr3_aa: CASSPSVALGYEQFF

d_call: .
v_call: TRBV13
j_call: TRBJ2-3
clone_size: .
cdr3_nt: TGTGCCAGCAGTAGCACAGGGTACCTAGATACGCAGTATTTT
cdr3_aa: CASSSTGYLDTQYF

d_call: .
v_call: TRBV6-1
j_call: TRBJ2-7
clone_size: .
cdr3_nt: TGTGCCAGCACTCTTGATGCGGTCCCCTACGAGCAGTACTTC
cdr3_aa: CASTLDAVPYEQYF

d_call: TRBD1
v_call: TRBV13
j_call: TRBJ2-7
clone_size: .
cdr3_nt: TGTGCCAGCAGCACAGGGGGCACCTACGAGCAGTACTTC
cdr3_aa: CASSTGGTYEQYF

d_call: .
v_call: TRBV6-5
j_call: TRBJ2-3
clone_size: .
cdr3_nt: TGTGCCAGCAGTTTTGGGGTTTCAGATACGCAGTATTTT
cdr3_aa: CASSFGVSDTQYF

d_call: .
v_call: TRBV7-6
j_call: TRBJ1-2
clone_size: .
cdr3_nt: TGTGCCAGCAGCTACATTCCCCATGGGGGCGCCGACGGCTACACCTTC
cdr3_aa: CASSYIPHGGADGYTF

d_call: .
v_call: TRBV29-1
j_call: TRBJ2-7
clone_size: .
cdr3_nt: TGCAGCGTTGAAGTTGGCGGGATCGGTTACGAGCAGTACTTC
cdr3_aa: CSVEVGGIGYEQYF

d_call: .
v_call: TRBV30
j_call: TRBJ1-1
clone_size: .
cdr3_nt: TGTGCCTGGCTATCTACAGGGCTAGAGGAGAACACTGAAGCTTTCTTT
cdr3_aa: CAWLSTGLEENTEAFF

d_call: TRBD2
v_call: TRBV12-5
j_call: TRBJ2-7
clone_size: .
cdr3_nt: TGTGCTAGCCAGCCGGGGGGATCGACCTACGAGCAGTACTTC
cdr3_aa: CASQPGGSTYEQYF

d_call: TRBD2
v_call: TRBV4-3
j_call: TRBJ2-7
clone_size: .
cdr3_nt: TGCGCCAGCAGCCAAGATCGCCTAGCGGGAGCTACCGAGCAGTACTTC
cdr3_aa: CASSQDRLAGATEQYF

d_call: .
v_call: TRBV7-9
j_call: TRBJ2-3
clone_size: .
cdr3_nt: TGTGCCAGCGATATGCGGGGCGTTGATACGCAGTATTTT
cdr3_aa: CASDMRGVDTQYF

d_call: .
v_call: TRBV4-1
j_call: TRBJ2-5
clone_size: .
cdr3_nt: TGCGCCAGCAGCCAAGGTTGGGGTTGGGAGAGAGAGACCCAGTACTTC
cdr3_aa: CASSQGWGWERETQYF

d_call: .
v_call: TRBV28
j_call: TRBJ2-7
clone_size: .
cdr3_nt: TGTGCCAGCAGTCCCACTACGGTCTACGAGCAGTACTTC
cdr3_aa: CASSPTTVYEQYF

d_call: .
v_call: TRBV7-9
j_call: TRBJ2-5
clone_size: .
cdr3_nt: TGTGCCAGCAGCTTAGTCCCGGGCTTCCAAGAGACCCAGTACTTC
cdr3_aa: CASSLVPGFQETQYF

d_call: .
v_call: TRBV9
j_call: TRBJ2-1
clone_size: .
cdr3_nt: TGTGCCAGCAGCGTAGAAGGGATCAATGAGCAGTTCTTC
cdr3_aa: CASSVEGINEQFF

d_call: .
v_call: TRBV30
j_call: TRBJ2-1
clone_size: .
cdr3_nt: TGTGCCTGGAGTTTGAATTACAATGAGCAGTTCTTC
cdr3_aa: CAWSLNYNEQFF

d_call: .
v_call: TRBV27
j_call: TRBJ2-7
clone_size: .
cdr3_nt: TGTGCCAGCAGTTGGCAGGGGGGATCATTGGTATACGAGCAGTACTTC
cdr3_aa: CASSWQGGSLVYEQYF

d_call: .
v_call: TRBV9
j_call: TRBJ2-7
clone_size: .
cdr3_nt: TGTGCCAGCAGCGTAGCTCGCCGCGAGCAGTACTTC
cdr3_aa: CASSVARREQYF

d_call: .
v_call: TRBV6-5
j_call: TRBJ1-4
clone_size: .
cdr3_nt: TGTGCCAGCAGTTCACAGAGGGGAGGTGAAAAACTGTTTTTT
cdr3_aa: CASSSQRGGEKLFF

d_call: .
v_call: TRBV6-6
j_call: TRBJ1-2
clone_size: .
cdr3_nt: TGTGCCAGCGGAACTACCGGGACAAACTATGGCTACACCTTC
cdr3_aa: CASGTTGTNYGYTF

d_call: .
v_call: TRBV27
j_call: TRBJ2-7
clone_size: .
cdr3_nt: TGTGCCAACAGTTTGGGACCATCCTACGAGCAGTACTTC
cdr3_aa: CANSLGPSYEQYF

d_call: .
v_call: TRBV29-1
j_call: TRBJ1-1
clone_size: .
cdr3_nt: TGCAGCGTTGGCCGGGGGGGCACTGAAGCTTTCTTT
cdr3_aa: CSVGRGGTEAFF

d_call: .
v_call: TRBV2
j_call: TRBJ2-7
clone_size: .
cdr3_nt: TGTGCCAGCAGACCCATACAGGGTCACGAGCAGTACTTC
cdr3_aa: CASRPIQGHEQYF

d_call: .
v_call: TRBV13
j_call: TRBJ2-1
clone_size: .
cdr3_nt: TGTGCCAGCAGCGCCCCGCGACAGGACTCCTACAATGAGCAGTTCTTC
cdr3_aa: CASSAPRQDSYNEQFF

d_call: .
v_call: TRBV28
j_call: TRBJ2-7
clone_size: .
cdr3_nt: TGTGCCAGCAGTACCCCCCTCCTAGCTTCCCCCTCTTACGAGCAGTACTTC
cdr3_aa: CASSTPLLASPSYEQYF

d_call: .
v_call: TRBV4-1
j_call: TRBJ2-1
clone_size: .
cdr3_nt: TGCGCCAGCAGCCAAGACTCCCCCGACCGGAGCTCCTACAATGAGCAGTTCTTC
cdr3_aa: CASSQDSPDRSSYNEQFF

d_call: .
v_call: TRBV5-6
j_call: TRBJ2-2
clone_size: .
cdr3_nt: TGTGCCAGCAGCTTGGGACTCACGAACACCGGGGAGCTGTTTTTT
cdr3_aa: CASSLGLTNTGELFF